What follows are 14 T cell receptor beta chains derived from one specimen sequenced in a study of blood T cell repertoires in COVID-19. This table comes from immunoSEQ multiplex PCR, and its TCRdb copy is limited to in-frame clones, with some not included. This sample has tens of thousands of clones, with 85% to 90% found just once. The sample was peripheral blood. Every receptor here comes from a man aged 55 to 69 with acute or convalescent COVID-19.

This clone was counted between two and nine times. The rearrangement links TRBV12-1 to TRBJ1-5. TRBV12-1 is a documented pseudogene. The CDR3 has 16 residues. The CDR3 nucleotides are TGTGCCAGCAATCCGGAACCGCGGGTCGGAGGGGAGCCCCAGCATTTT. The encoded protein is CASNPEPRVGGEPQHF.

The chain links TRBV10-1 to TRBJ2-7; no definite D call. Germline V lookup: CDR1 WNHNN, CDR2 SYGVQD (reference sequence). This CDR3 comprises 13 residues. V lost 0 bases and J lost 6, with 9 bases in between. CDR3 loop: CASSESYRSEQYF. In DNA form, the CDR3 reads TGCGCCAGCAGTGAGTCGTACCGGTCCGAGCAGTACTTC.

The rearrangement joins TRBV2 to TRBJ2-1; D is unresolved. CDR1 SNHLY and CDR2 FYNNEI come from the germline V gene. This CDR3 has 12 residues. Deletions cut 6 bases from V and 5 bases from J, with 8 bases between. CDR3 protein: CASRSIDNEQFF. CDR3 nucleotides: TGTGCCAGCAGGTCTATCGACAATGAGCAGTTCTTC. Together with reference TRBV2 and TRBJ2-1, the CDR3 gives the full variable domain: EPEVTQTPSHQVTQMGQEVILRCVPISNHLYFYWYRQILGQKVEFLVSFYNNEISEKSEIFDDQFSVERPDGSNFTLKIRSTKLEDSAMYFCASRSIDNEQFFGPGTRLTVL.

This chain joins TRBV19 and TRBJ1-2, with D unclear. Germline V gene lookup returns CDR1 LNHDA and CDR2 SQIVND (reference sequence). Between the trimmed V and J ends, which lost 5 bases and 4 bases, there was a span of 11 bases. The CDR3 is 13 residues long. The CDR3 coding sequence is TGTGCCAGTAGTCCTCTGGGCATCTATGGCTACACCTTC. This gives the protein CASSPLGIYGYTF.

The chain carries TRBV14 and TRBJ1-6; 7 bases match TRBD1. There are 17 residues in the CDR3. The germline gives CDR1 SGHDN, CDR2 FVKESK. V lost 1 base and J lost 8; bases outside the gene matches: 11. CDR3 nucleotide sequence: TGTGCCAGCAGCCAAGTAAGGACAGGAGAGTTGGATTCACCCCTCCACTTT. This codes for CASSQVRTGELDSPLHF.

V and J are TRBV28 and TRBJ1-4; 9 positions agree with TRBD1. The CDR3 is made up of 16 amino acids. Germline CDR1 reads MDHEN; CDR2 reads SYDVKM. V shed 4 bases, J shed 3 bases, and the junction held 6 bases outside the gene matches. CDR3 residues: CASSSTGGTANEKLFF. The CDR3, as DNA: TGTGCCAGCAGTTCGACAGGGGGTACGGCTAATGAAAAACTGTTTTTT.

This chain links TRBV18 with TRBJ2-1; 7 nucleotides line up with TRBD1. V trimming: 3 bases; J trimming: 8 bases; junction bases outside the gene matches: 4. The CDR3 contains 13 residues. CDR1 is KGHSH and CDR2 is LQKENI in the germline V gene. For the CDR3, the DNA is TGTGCCAGCTCACCGGGACAGTTGTATGAGCAGTTCTTC. Its protein product is CASSPGQLYEQFF.

By share, this clone counts as medium-sized (0.01 to 0.1%). This chain links TRBV27 with TRBJ2-7, with TRBD2 matching 9 bases. J lost 7 bases, V lost 2 bases, and 15 bases had no gene match. The germline V gene encodes CDR1 MNHEY and CDR2 SMNVEV (reference sequence). CDR3 size: 17 residues. CDR3: CASSLNVAGGPRREQYF. CDR3 bases: TGTGCCAGCAGTTTAAACGTTGCGGGAGGGCCTCGGAGGGAGCAGTACTTC.

V is TRBV3-1 (or the pseudogene TRBV3-2) and J is TRBJ2-7; D perhaps matches TRBD2 (5 bases). Per the germline V gene, CDR1 is LGHDT and CDR2 is YNNKEL (reference sequence). Trimming left V 0 bases short and J 6 bases short, with 12 bases between. The CDR3 contains 14 residues. The CDR3 DNA reads as TGTGCCAGCAGCCAAGATCTTGGGAGAACCGAGCAGTACTTC. As protein: CASSQDLGRTEQYF.

This sequence joins TRBV7-3 and TRBJ2-5, with 9 bases lining up with TRBD2. Germline CDR1 and CDR2: SGHTA and FQGTGA. There are 15 residues in the CDR3. The V and J ends lost 2 bases and 4 bases, in that order; junction bases with no gene match: 5. The DNA of the CDR3 is TGTGCCAGCAGCTTAGGATTAGCGGGAGTAGAGACCCAGTACTTC. It codes for CASSLGLAGVETQYF.

This clone was seen just once. The rearrangement uses TRBV9 and TRBJ2-3; 8 nucleotides align to TRBD2. Germline V gene lookup returns CDR1 SGDLS and CDR2 YYNGEE. V was pared by 6 bases and J by 4 bases, with 4 bases of the junction left unmatched. The CDR3 extends over 13 amino acids. The CDR3 nucleotides read TGTGCCAGCAATGAGCGGGAGCCAGATACGCAGTATTTT. Protein product: CASNEREPDTQYF.

Of note for this clone: Distinct nucleotide sequences in the sample also encode this CDR3. The CDR3 sequence is CASSLGLAGVYEQYF. The CDR3 region has the DNA TGTGCCAGCAGTTTAGGCCTAGCGGGAGTCTACGAGCAGTACTTC. The V call is TRBV27, the J call TRBJ2-7; 10 bases line up with TRBD2. The length of the CDR3 is 15 residues. The V and J ends lost 2 bases and 3 bases, in that order; junction bases with no gene match: 4. Looked up from germline, CDR1 is MNHEY and CDR2 is SMNVEV (reference sequence).

This clone showed up just once. The chain combines TRBV11-3 with TRBJ2-2; no reliable D call. V was pared by 5 bases and J by 4 bases, with 8 bases between. The germline gives CDR1 SGHNT, CDR2 YENEEA. The CDR3 spans 13 residues. For the CDR3, the DNA is TGTGCCAGCAGCCAGAGACTCACCGGGGAGCTGTTTTTT. Translating it yields CASSQRLTGELFF. Full variable domain (remainder filled in from reference TRBV11-3 and TRBJ2-2): EAGVVQSPRYKIIEKKQPVAFWCNPISGHNTLYWYLQNLGQGPELLIRYENEEAVDDSQLPKDRFSAERLKGVDSTLKIQPAELGDSAVYLCASSQRLTGELFFGEGSRLTVL.

This clone was seen once. The chain's CDR3 is CASSPSRDRDWGYTF. CDR3 DNA: TGTGCCAGCAGTCCCTCCCGGGACAGGGACTGGGGCTACACCTTC. The chain joins TRBV28 to TRBJ1-2, with 9 nucleotides matching TRBD1. The CDR3 totals 15 residues. Germline CDR1 is MDHEN and CDR2 is SYDVKM. The junction had 12 bases not matched to a gene; V was cut back by 5 bases and J by 8 bases.